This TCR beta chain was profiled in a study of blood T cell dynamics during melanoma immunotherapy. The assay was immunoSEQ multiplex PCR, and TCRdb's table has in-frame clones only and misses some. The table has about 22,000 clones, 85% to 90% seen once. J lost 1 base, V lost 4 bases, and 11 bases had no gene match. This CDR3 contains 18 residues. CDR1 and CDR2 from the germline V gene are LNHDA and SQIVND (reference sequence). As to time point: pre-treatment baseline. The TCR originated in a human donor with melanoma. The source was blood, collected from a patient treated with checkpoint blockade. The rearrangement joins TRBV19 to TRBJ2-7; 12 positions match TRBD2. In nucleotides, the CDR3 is TGTGCCAGTAGTACCTTCTTCAGGACTAGCGGGATTTCCTACGAGCAGTACTTC. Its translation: CASSTFFRTSGISYEQYF.